The next 2 T cell receptor beta chains were all read from a single sample in a study of cytotoxic CD8 clonotypes in ibrutinib-treated CLL. Produced via immunoSEQ multiplex PCR; TCRdb's table is partial and in-frame only. The top ten hold just under 25% of the sample, which has some 85,000 clones, roughly 80% seen once. Here the sequenced sample was PBMCs, taken after 24 months of ibrutinib treatment. The receptors stem from a human donor with chronic lymphocytic leukemia.

J is TRBJ1-4 and V is TRBV15; D remains unclear. Trimming took 5 bases from V and 0 from J, leaving 10 bases between them. Germline CDR1 reads LNHNV; CDR2 reads YYDKDF (reference sequence). The CDR3 runs to 15 residues. The DNA for the CDR3 is TGTGCCACCAGCCGTCCAAGGGCAACTAATGAAAAACTGTTTTTT. The encoded protein is CATSRPRATNEKLFF.

This clone showed up just a few times. The rearrangement joins TRBV2 to TRBJ2-3; D is perhaps TRBD1 (6 bases). There are 13 residues in the CDR3. Trimming left V 10 bases short and J 1 base short, with 12 bases between. Germline V CDR1 and CDR2: SNHLY, FYNNEI. The CDR3 nucleotides are TGTGCCACTCGACAGGACCGCACAGATACGCAGTATTTT. Protein product: CATRQDRTDTQYF.